The rows below give T cell receptor beta chains drawn from one sample of a study of cytomegalovirus exposure and HLA in healthy donors. Here immunoSEQ multiplex PCR was the method, and the copy in TCRdb shows in-frame clones only, minus some. The repertoire holds approximately 300,000 clones, with around four fifths as singletons. Material: PBMCs. All receptors derive from a woman aged 35 to 49 in good health and CMV-seropositive. Both conserved end residues are trimmed from each CDR3. The order of the fields is V gene, J gene, CDR3 protein.

>TRBV30|TRBJ2-4
AWSDSQNIQY
>TRBV7-3|-
ASSQSRGGEQY
>TRBV19|TRBJ1-4
ASAVVIGGRGGEKLF
>TRBV29-1|TRBJ2-1
SAISGSAWNEQF
>TRBV7-2|TRBJ2-3
ASSSSLAITTDTQY
>TRBV7-9|TRBJ1-5
ASSYRGNQPQH
>TRBV5-1|TRBJ2-7
ASSSRTGESYEQY
>TRBV11-3|TRBJ2-2
ASSSDRAGRDTGELF
>TRBV27|TRBJ2-7
ASSLWGGEQY
>TRBV11-2|TRBJ2-5
ASSLGGTRGETQY
>TRBV2|TRBJ2-1
ATRGGLGGYNEQF
>TRBV6-5|TRBJ1-2
ASSYMGGFSGYT
>TRBV6-1|TRBJ2-7
ASSEVTSKSYEQY
>TRBV7-2|TRBJ2-5
ASSSSQETQY
>TRBV19|TRBJ1-4
ASSTGGTTNEKLF
>TRBV15|TRBJ1-2
ATSRGDRIGEGYT
>TRBV4-2|TRBJ2-2
ASSQRWTSSKNTGELF
>TRBV2|TRBJ1-5
ASSEQDNGNQPQH
>TRBV28|TRBJ1-2
ASSLGPNRDGYT
>TRBV4-3|TRBJ2-7
ASSFFLAGGPQY
>TRBV14|TRBJ2-6
ASSPHRGGGANVLT
>TRBV28|TRBJ1-1
ASSSPGQGFLGKAF
>TRBV19|TRBJ1-1
ASILGQGTEAF
>TRBV18|TRBJ2-7
ASSPGTSYEQY
>TRBV6-5|TRBJ2-1
ASSSVGHNEQF
>TRBV27|TRBJ2-7
ASSLFGGEQY
>TRBV6-4|TRBJ2-2
ASSEGSGSTGELF
>TRBV5-1|TRBJ2-7
ASSGHYEQY
>TRBV15|TRBJ1-4
ATSRRQEDNEKLF
>TRBV11-1|TRBJ2-2
ASSRGTSGRATGELF
>TRBV11-2|TRBJ2-2
ASSLARQLNTGELF
>TRBV28|TRBJ1-3
ASSFVGNTIY
>TRBV7-2|TRBJ2-1
ASSLGANEQF
>TRBV4-1|TRBJ2-1
ASRPGLAGAGSYNEQF
>TRBV5-6|TRBJ2-2
ASSAGVPGELF
>TRBV7-3|TRBJ2-1
ASSYLEDNEQF
>TRBV30|TRBJ1-1
AWSGLQRNTEAF
>TRBV7-6|TRBJ2-5
ASSLRATSGTYQETQY
>TRBV5-3|TRBJ2-7
ARSLDSVARSYEQY
>TRBV27|TRBJ2-1
ASSLLGQGNEQF
>TRBV15|TRBJ2-5
ATSGRGETQY
>TRBV7-2|TRBJ2-3
ASSLEGTSGRTDTQY
>TRBV27|TRBJ2-3
ASTSSGTDTQY
>TRBV6-1|TRBJ1-6
ASSESVGQGNSPLH
>TRBV7-3|TRBJ1-2
ASSQATGGYGYT
>TRBV9|TRBJ2-1
ASSVVDYGLHEQF
>TRBV4-3|TRBJ2-2
ASSFHQRGTGELF
>TRBV6-6|TRBJ1-2
ASSYTRTANYGYT
>TRBV5-1|TRBJ2-6
ASSWTGTSGKGAGANVLT
>TRBV7-9|TRBJ2-7
ASSVIPGTSGRAYEQY
>TRBV29-1|TRBJ1-4
SVVGTGLKLF
>TRBV15|TRBJ1-5
ATSRDSGPHSNQPQH
>TRBV5-1|TRBJ2-7
ASSLVGGSFYEQY
>TRBV7-2|TRBJ1-2
ASSDRTGGGGYT
>TRBV7-6|TRBJ1-3
ASSLTPTASGNTIY
>TRBV5-1|TRBJ2-7
ASSAVEGAVSYEQY
>TRBV19|TRBJ2-2
ASSIRPTGPGELF
>TRBV5-1|TRBJ1-3
ASRTNSGTGAGNTIY
>TRBV4-2|TRBJ2-5
ASSPAGSKQETQY